The 6 T cell receptor beta chains presented below share a single source sample, sequenced in a study of neurological immune-mediated disorders. TCRdb re-called the 5' RACE reads with MiXCR, one entry per CDR3 protein. Among tens of thousands of distinct CDR3 sequences listed, 2.5% were seen once. The sequenced sample consisted of PBMCs. Source of these receptors: a man aged 50 to 60 with multiple sclerosis.

There are a few counts of this clonotype. The chain employs TRBV19 and TRBJ1-1; no reliable D call. Germline assignment: CDR1 LNHDA and CDR2 SQIVND (reference sequence). Trimming took 2 bases from V and 0 from J, leaving 4 bases between them. The CDR3 extends over 13 amino acids. CDR3 nucleotides: TGTGCCAGTAGTATACGGATGAACACTGAAGCTTTCTTT. It encodes CASSIRMNTEAFF.

This clonotype was observed at least ten times. The chain uses TRBV5-1 and TRBJ2-1; 8 nucleotides align to TRBD2. Per germline, CDR1 SGHRS and CDR2 YFSETQ. Germline trimming cut 4 bases from V and 0 bases from J; bases unmatched to any gene: 15. The CDR3 extends over 19 amino acids. CDR3 coding DNA: TGCGCCAGCAGCCAAAGCGGGGGTGGGATAAGAGGCTCCTACAATGAGCAGTTCTTC. Protein sequence: CASSQSGGGIRGSYNEQFF.

This rearrangement joins TRBV11-1 to TRBJ2-7; TRBD1 matches 8 bases. Germline CDR1 SGHAT, CDR2 FQDESV (reference sequence). J was trimmed by 4 bases and V by 1 base; bases with no gene match: 6. CDR3 size: 15 residues. In DNA, the CDR3 is TGTGCCAGCAGCTTAGGGGTCGACAGGGGATACGAGCAGTACTTC. Translating gives CASSLGVDRGYEQYF.

This clonotype was picked up many times. The rearrangement links TRBV27 to TRBJ2-7; 13 bases map to TRBD2. The CDR3 covers 15 residues. The V gene end was trimmed by 6 bases and the J gene end by 4 bases; junction bases not matched to a gene: 6. CDR1 is MNHEY and CDR2 is SMNVEV in the germline V gene (reference sequence). The CDR3: CASSLWGLAGYEQYF. Written as DNA, the CDR3 is TGTGCCAGCAGCCTGTGGGGACTAGCGGGATACGAGCAGTACTTC.

This clonotype was recorded many times. The rearrangement joins TRBV3-1 to TRBJ2-7; a possible D gene is TRBD1 (6 bases). The germline V gene has CDR1 LGHDT and CDR2 YNNKEL (reference sequence). Trimming took 1 base from V and 5 from J, leaving 12 bases between them. The CDR3 totals 14 residues. The CDR3 is CASSQVVAGDEQYF. In DNA, the CDR3 is TGTGCCAGCAGCCAAGTGGTCGCAGGGGACGAGCAGTACTTC.

This clonotype was found many times. The V gene is TRBV7-6, the J gene TRBJ1-6; tentatively, D is TRBD1 (5 bases). This CDR3 has 15 amino acids. V lost 5 bases to trimming and J lost 7 bases, with 15 bases between them. In germline, CDR1 is SGHVS, CDR2 FNYEAQ. The CDR3 region is CASSQWGGRNSPLHF. As DNA, the CDR3 is TGTGCCAGCAGCCAGTGGGGCGGACGGAATTCACCCCTCCACTTT.